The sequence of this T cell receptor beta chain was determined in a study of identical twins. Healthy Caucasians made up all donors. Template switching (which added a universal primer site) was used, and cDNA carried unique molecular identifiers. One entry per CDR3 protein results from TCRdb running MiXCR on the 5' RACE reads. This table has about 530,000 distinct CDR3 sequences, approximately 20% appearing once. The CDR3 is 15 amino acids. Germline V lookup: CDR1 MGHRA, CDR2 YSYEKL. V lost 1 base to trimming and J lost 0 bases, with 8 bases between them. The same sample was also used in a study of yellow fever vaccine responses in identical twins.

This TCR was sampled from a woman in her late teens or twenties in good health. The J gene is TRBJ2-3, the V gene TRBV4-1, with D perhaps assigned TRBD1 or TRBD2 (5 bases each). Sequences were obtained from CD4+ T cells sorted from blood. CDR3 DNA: TGCGCCAGCAGCCAAGTATGGGGGAGCACAGATACGCAGTATTTT. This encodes CASSQVWGSTDTQYF.